This paragraph reports one TCR beta chain. Its antigen is undetermined. The data were taken from a study of persistence of HIV-infected CD4 T cells. This CDR3 is built from 14 residues. The V segment lost 5 bases and the J segment 4 bases; nucleotides outside the gene matches: 7. The germline V gene has CDR1 MNHEY and CDR2 SVGAGI. An overlapping HIV-1 Gag peptide pool stimulated these cells at about 0.94 ug/peptide/mL. CD4+ T cells upregulating both CD40 ligand and CD69 were sorted as responding cells. The libraries were made with immunoSEQ version 4 in survey mode. The method was immunoSEQ multiplex PCR; TCRdb's version includes in-frame clones alone and lacks a portion of them. The sample records under 25,000 clones, 65% being singletons.

This sequence was found in an adult woman with HIV who was CMV-seropositive. Sequences were derived from CD4+ T cells sorted from PBMCs after 18-hour stimulation, sampled from a patient who received antiretroviral therapy. The chain employs TRBV6-5 and TRBJ1-1; the match to TRBD1 covers 7 bases. The CDR3 coding sequence is TGTGCCAGCAGTCGGACAGGAAGGTCCACTGAAGCTTTCTTT. Translating it yields CASSRTGRSTEAFF.